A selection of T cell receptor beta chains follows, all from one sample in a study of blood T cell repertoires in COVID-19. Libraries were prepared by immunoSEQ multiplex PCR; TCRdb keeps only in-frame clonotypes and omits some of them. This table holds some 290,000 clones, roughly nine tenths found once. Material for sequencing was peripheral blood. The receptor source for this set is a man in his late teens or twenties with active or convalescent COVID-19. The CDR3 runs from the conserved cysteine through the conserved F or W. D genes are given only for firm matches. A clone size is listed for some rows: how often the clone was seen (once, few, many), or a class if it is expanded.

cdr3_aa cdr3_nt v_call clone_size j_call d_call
CASSFLSRSSYNEQFF TGTGCCAGCAGCTTCCTTTCGAGAAGCTCCTACAATGAGCAGTTCTTC TRBV7-3 NA TRBJ2-1 NA
CASSFSGTGMAYGYTF TGTGCCAGCAGTTTCAGCGGGACAGGGATGGCCTATGGCTACACCTTC TRBV27 NA TRBJ1-2 TRBD1
CASSPHLTWNTEAFF TGTGCCAGCAGCCCTCACCTAACGTGGAACACTGAAGCTTTCTTT TRBV7-9 NA TRBJ1-1 NA
CASRPQQGAETEAFF TGTGCCAGCAGGCCCCAACAGGGGGCAGAGACTGAAGCTTTCTTT TRBV6-5 NA TRBJ1-1 TRBD1
CASSSSGQETQYF TGTGCCAGCAGTTCCTCAGGTCAAGAGACCCAGTACTTC TRBV12-3/TRBV12-4 NA TRBJ2-5 NA
CASSHPGTGSPDTQYF TGTGCCAGCAGCCATCCCGGGACAGGGTCCCCAGATACGCAGTATTTT TRBV4-2 NA TRBJ2-3 TRBD1
CASSFLEGPPGETQYF TGTGCCAGCAGCTTCCTGGAGGGACCGCCGGGAGAGACCCAGTACTTC TRBV7-2 NA TRBJ2-5 NA
CASSLARQLEAFF TGTGCCAGCAGCCTGGCTCGACAGTTAGAAGCTTTCTTT TRBV3-1/TRBV3-2 NA TRBJ1-1 NA
CASSFSGSGEQFF TGTGCCAGCAGTTTTAGCGGGAGTGGAGAGCAGTTCTTC TRBV11-2 NA TRBJ2-1 TRBD2
CAWTLAGGHREQFF TGTGCCTGGACTTTGGCGGGGGGCCACCGTGAGCAGTTCTTC TRBV30 NA TRBJ2-1 TRBD2
CSDRGYTF TGCAGCGACAGGGGCTACACCTTC TRBV29-1 NA TRBJ1-2 NA
CASSSTGHYGYTF TGTGCCAGCAGTAGCACAGGGCACTATGGCTACACCTTC TRBV6-5 NA TRBJ1-2 NA
CASSQTALWSATNEKLFF TGTGCCAGCAGTCAAACCGCGCTTTGGTCCGCAACTAATGAAAAACTGTTTTTT TRBV14 NA TRBJ1-4 NA
CASSSGQGFNEQFF TGTGCCAGCAGCTCCGGACAGGGGTTTAATGAGCAGTTCTTC TRBV13 few TRBJ2-1 TRBD1
CASSYSSGIYEQYF TGTGCCAGCAGTTATAGTAGCGGGATTTACGAGCAGTACTTC TRBV6-5 NA TRBJ2-7 TRBD2
CATTVAGGRGEQFF TGTGCCACCACAGTGGCGGGGGGGCGGGGTGAGCAGTTCTTC TRBV6-5 NA TRBJ2-1 TRBD2
CASSLWDRGYEQYF TGTGCCAGCAGCTTGTGGGACAGGGGCTACGAGCAGTACTTC TRBV11-2 NA TRBJ2-7 TRBD1
CASSQGLAASYNEQFF TGCGCCAGCAGCCAAGGCCTAGCGGCCTCCTACAATGAGCAGTTCTTC TRBV4-1 NA TRBJ2-1 TRBD2
CASSFFLAGLGEQYF TGTGCCAGCAGCTTTTTCCTAGCGGGATTGGGCGAGCAGTACTTC TRBV7-8 NA TRBJ2-7 TRBD2
CASSDSIWTGRNTEAFF TGTGCCAGCAGTGACTCGATTTGGACAGGGAGGAACACTGAAGCTTTCTTT TRBV6-4 once TRBJ1-1 TRBD1
CASSLLGGSSYNEQFF TGTGCCAGCAGCTTGCTCGGGGGGAGCTCCTACAATGAGCAGTTCTTC TRBV7-2 NA TRBJ2-1 TRBD2
CASSLSGNQETQYF TGTGCCAGCAGCTTGAGCGGAAACCAAGAGACCCAGTACTTC TRBV5-6 NA TRBJ2-5 NA
CAISNQLSGGNSYNEQFF TGTGCCATCAGTAATCAATTAAGCGGGGGCAACTCCTACAATGAGCAGTTCTTC TRBV10-3 NA TRBJ2-1 TRBD2
CASSSKAPGTDTQYF TGTGCCAGCTCATCCAAGGCTCCGGGGACAGATACGCAGTATTTT TRBV18 NA TRBJ2-3 NA
CASSLRLRDRDGYTF TGTGCCAGCAGCTTACGTCTTCGAGATAGAGATGGCTACACCTTC TRBV7-8 NA TRBJ1-2 NA
CASSVDRDSYEQYF TGTGCCAGCAGCGTTGACAGGGACTCCTACGAGCAGTACTTC TRBV7-3 NA TRBJ2-7 TRBD1
CASSSLNRAANYGYTF TGCGCCAGCAGCTCCCTCAACAGGGCCGCTAACTATGGCTACACCTTC TRBV5-1 few TRBJ1-2 NA